The clone carrying this T cell receptor (beta chain) was counted at least ten times. The sample belongs to a study of blood T cells in healthy people across ages. The CDR3 runs to 16 residues. CDR1 and CDR2 (germline): MNHNY, SVGAGI (reference sequence). V was shortened by 6 bases and J by 0 bases, with 12 bases between the two germline ends. The authors ran a second PCR of about 7 to 11 cycles using a sample-barcoded 5' primer and a J-beta primer mix. TCRdb passed the 5' RACE reads through MiXCR, listing each CDR3 protein once. The sample holds about 930,000 distinct CDR3 sequences, roughly 29% seen once. These records were also assigned to another study, of T cells of mothers and their children.

The chain joins TRBV6-6 to TRBJ2-6; D gene ambiguous. The sequence was collected from a woman between 40 and 55 years old in good health. The specimen sequenced was blood. CDR3 DNA: TGTGCCAGCAGCTCAGGACGGACCTCTGGGGCCAACGTCCTGACTTTC. Translated, it gives CASSSGRTSGANVLTF.